The clone carrying this T cell receptor beta chain was observed a handful of times. Its antigen is currently unknown. Donors uniformly comprised healthy Caucasians. The CDR3 is 16 amino acids. V lost 4 bases and J lost 4; bases outside the gene matches: 11. The V gene's germline CDR1 is DFQATT and CDR2 SNEGSKA (reference sequence). This entry belongs to a study of identical twins. Whole-study results and caveats: Abundant cord blood beta clonotypes carried fewer insertions; memory repertoires showed none. Conclusions relied on cross-sectional statistical analysis, not following the same donors. The models gave estimates that fell short of the out-of-frame TCR alpha sharing seen in monozygotic twins.

TCRdb passed the 5' RACE reads through MiXCR, listing each CDR3 protein once. The sample includes roughly 280,000 distinct CDR3 sequences, less than 9.5% of them seen just once. These data were also reused for a study on yellow fever vaccine responses in identical twins.

This clonotype was obtained from a woman between 18 and 30 years old in good health. The sequencing sample was made of CD8+ T cells sorted from blood. The chain uses TRBV20-1 and TRBJ2-7; 12 positions match TRBD2. CDR3: CSATVQGLAGPYEQYF. Here the CDR3 DNA reads TGCAGTGCTACCGTTCAGGGACTAGCGGGTCCGTACGAGCAGTACTTC.